A single sample is the source of the 18 T cell receptor beta chains below, sequenced in a study of T-cell memory formation after mild COVID-19 (TCRdb year 2021). The library was obtained by 5' RACE. Sequencing was carried out with an Illumina NovaSeq 6000. The public reads were reprocessed in TCRdb via fastp at Q25 and MiXCR, keeping in-frame beta chains. For every CDR3 protein sequence, its rows merge into one entry that carries the most common genes and DNA. The sample table records some 120,000 distinct CDR3 sequences; roughly 6% of these occur just once. Of the sample, around 2% is held by the ten largest clones. Sample: PBMCs or a T cell subset sorted from them (not recorded which). These TCRs come from an adult woman who had mild COVID-19 (a few samples of this study predate the infection). The sample titles of this study are shuffled in the database, so cell type and time point are left out; the donor was told from shared clones.

Many counts were recorded for this clonotype. The rearrangement links TRBV28 to TRBJ2-1; D is unresolved. V lost 5 bases and J lost 8, with 7 bases in between. Germline V CDR1 and CDR2: MDHEN, SYDVKM. This CDR3 region has 11 residues. The CDR3 sequence is CASSIDYEQFF. The DNA of the CDR3 is TGTGCCAGCAGTATAGACTATGAGCAGTTCTTC.

This clonotype was picked up many times. The genes are TRBV5-1 and TRBJ2-1; 10 bases align to TRBD1. Germline CDR1 SGHRS, CDR2 YFSETQ. This CDR3 has 15 residues. J gave up 7 bases and V 4 bases, and 8 bases lay outside the gene matches. CDR3 amino acids: CASSPGTGAGNEQFF. The CDR3, as DNA: TGCGCCAGCAGCCCGGGGACAGGGGCGGGTAATGAGCAGTTCTTC. The full variable domain, rest sourced from reference TRBV5-1 and TRBJ2-1, is KAGVTQTPRYLIKTRGQQVTLSCSPISGHRSVSWYQQTPGQGLQFLFEYFSETQRNKGNFPGRFSGRQFSNSRSEMNVSTLELGDSALYLCASSPGTGAGNEQFFGPGTRLTVL.

This clonotype occurred many times. The chain has TRBV15 and TRBJ1-6; no firm D call. The CDR3 is 13 residues long. Per the germline V gene, CDR1 is LNHNV and CDR2 is YYDKDF (reference sequence). Trimming removed 3 bases at V and 6 bases at J, with 6 bases between. The CDR3 bases are TGTGCCACCAGCAGGGATTCTAATTCACCCCTCCACTTT. Encoded protein: CATSRDSNSPLHF.

Ten or more counts support this clonotype. The genes are TRBV20-1 and TRBJ2-7; TRBD1 aligns across 8 bases. The CDR3 contains 14 residues. V gave up 2 bases and J gave up 4 bases; unmatched junction bases: 7. Germline assignment: CDR1 DFQATT and CDR2 SNEGSKA (reference sequence). CDR3 loop: CSARRSGGKYEQYF. The CDR3 region has the DNA TGCAGTGCTAGAAGGTCAGGGGGCAAATACGAGCAGTACTTC.

This clonotype was recorded a few times. The chain has TRBV2 and TRBJ2-1; 7 nucleotides line up with TRBD1. Germline trimming cut 4 bases from V and 7 bases from J; bases unmatched to any gene: 10. The germline CDR1 and CDR2 sequences are SNHLY and FYNNEI. CDR3 length equals 15 residues. CDR3 nucleotides: TGTGCCAGCAGTGGGGACAGCTTCCCTCCAAATGAGCAGTTCTTC. Residues: CASSGDSFPPNEQFF.

This rearrangement joins TRBV30 to TRBJ2-6; either TRBD1 or TRBD2 may supply D (5 bases each). The germline CDR1 and CDR2 sequences are GTSNPN and SVGIG (reference sequence). V was cut by 3 bases and J by 2 bases, with 17 bases left in between. CDR3 size: 17 residues. DNA of the CDR3: TGTGCCTGGAGGAGGGGCAGGGTCAGGGCTGGGGCCAACGTCCTGACTTTC. It specifies CAWRRGRVRAGANVLTF. The whole variable domain, remainder taken from reference TRBV30 and TRBJ2-6, is SQTIHQWPATLVQPVGSPLSLECTVEGTSNPNLYWYRQAAGRGLQLLFYSVGIGQISSEVPQNLSASRPQDRQFILSSKKLLLSDSGFYLCAWRRGRVRAGANVLTFGAGSRLTVL.

This clonotype came up many times. J is TRBJ2-5 and V is TRBV7-8, with D possibly being TRBD2 (6 bases). Germline CDR1 is SGHVS and CDR2 is FQNEAQ. The CDR3 has 14 residues. V dropped 6 bases and J dropped 0 bases, with 11 bases sitting between them. CDR3 region: CASRTLAYQETQYF. As DNA, the CDR3 is TGTGCCAGCAGAACCCTAGCGTACCAAGAGACCCAGTACTTC.

This clonotype has only a few counts. CDR3 coding DNA: TGCGCCAGCAGCGTAGCGGGTCTTAACACAGATACGCAGTATTTT. Protein product: CASSVAGLNTDTQYF. This sequence joins TRBV5-1 and TRBJ2-3; 7 positions match TRBD2. CDR3 length equals 15 residues. Trimming cost V 4 bases and J 2 bases; bases outside gene matches: 7. Germline assignment: CDR1 SGHRS and CDR2 YFSETQ.

There are many counts of this clonotype. The V and J genes are TRBV20-1 and TRBJ2-5; 8 positions agree with TRBD1. Germline-derived CDR1 and CDR2 are DFQATT and SNEGSKA (reference sequence). The CDR3 extends over 14 amino acids. J gave up 1 base and V 3 bases, and 4 bases lay outside the gene matches. CDR3 sequence: CSARRQGLQETQYF. The CDR3 nucleotides read TGCAGTGCTAGGAGACAGGGGCTCCAAGAGACCCAGTACTTC.

In this sample, this clonotype turned up many times. The chain joins TRBV7-9 to TRBJ2-4; no clear D. With 0 bases removed from V and 0 bases from J, the gap between germline ends came to 12 bases. This CDR3 spans 17 amino acids. Germline V gene data show CDR1 as SEHNR and CDR2 as FQNEAQ (reference sequence). DNA for the CDR3: TGTGCCAGCAGCTTAGCTCCATTGAGTTTAGCCAAAAACATTCAGTACTTC. Translating gives CASSLAPLSLAKNIQYF.

In this sample, this clonotype turned up a few times. V and J are TRBV12-3 or TRBV12-4 and TRBJ1-2; D remains unclear. V was clipped by 7 bases and J by 10 bases, with 16 bases between them. The length of the CDR3 is 12 residues. The CDR3 sequence: CASTAGEKVYTF. The CDR3 DNA sequence: TGTGCCAGCACCGCAGGAGAAAAGGTCTACACCTTC.

This clonotype was seen only a few times. The genes are TRBV6-1 and TRBJ1-5, with a possible D match to TRBD1 (5 bases). CDR3 size: 13 residues. With 7 bases removed from V and 0 bases from J, the gap between germline ends came to 7 bases. Germline V lookup: CDR1 MNHNS, CDR2 SASEGT. The CDR3 DNA is TGTGCCAGCAACAGGCTTAGCAATCAGCCCCAGCATTTT. This codes for CASNRLSNQPQHF.

This clonotype was counted only a few times. The V call is TRBV6-1, the J call TRBJ2-4, with 12 bases matching TRBD2. Per germline, CDR1 MNHNS and CDR2 SASEGT. This CDR3 spans 16 amino acids. V shed 0 bases and J 6 bases; nucleotides not matched to a gene: 3. For the CDR3, the DNA is TGTGCCAGCAGTGAAGCAGCTAGCGGGGGGGGAAACATTCAGTACTTC. It is translated as CASSEAASGGGNIQYF.

This clonotype has a count of ten or more. This CDR3 is CASSVGYEAFF. DNA of the CDR3: TGTGCCAGCAGTGTAGGGTATGAAGCTTTCTTT. The V and J genes are TRBV6-5 and TRBJ1-1; D remains ambiguous. The CDR3 is 11 amino acids. Per germline, CDR1 MNHEY and CDR2 SVGAGI. Trimming removed 5 bases from V and 7 bases from J, with 8 bases in between.

The chain recombines TRBV6-2 or TRBV6-3 with TRBJ1-2; D gene uncertain. Germline V lookup: CDR1 MNHEY, CDR2 SVGEGT. This CDR3 is built from 13 residues. V lost 3 bases, J lost 6 bases, and 11 bases lay in between. The CDR3 is CASSYGSVDGYTF. In nucleotides, the CDR3 is TGTGCCAGCAGTTATGGGTCAGTCGATGGCTACACCTTC.

This clonotype was recorded a few times. The CDR3 DNA reads TGTGCCAGCAGTAATACGTGGGGGAGATCCACTGAAGCTTTCTTT. It codes for CASSNTWGRSTEAFF. The V gene is TRBV12-3 or TRBV12-4, the J gene TRBJ1-1; the D gene is possibly TRBD1 (5 bases). The CDR3 is made up of 15 amino acids. V was trimmed by 5 bases and J by 4 bases, leaving 17 bases between them.

The chain employs TRBV18 and TRBJ2-1; D is possibly TRBD1 (6 bases). Trimming removed 0 bases from V and 3 bases from J, with 9 bases in between. Germline lookup yields CDR1 KGHSH and CDR2 LQKENI. CDR3 length: 15 amino acids. The CDR3 DNA reads as TGTGCCAGCTCACCACCTGACAGGTACTACAATGAGCAGTTCTTC. Protein product: CASSPPDRYYNEQFF. Based on the CDR3 plus reference TRBV18 and TRBJ2-1, the full variable domain is NAGVMQNPRHLVRRRGQEARLRCSPMKGHSHVYWYRQLPEEGLKFMVYLQKENIIDESGMPKERFSAEFPKEGPSILRIQQVVRGDSAAYFCASSPPDRYYNEQFFGPGTRLTVL.

The chain carries TRBV12-3 or TRBV12-4 and TRBJ2-1; TRBD2 matches 16 bases. This CDR3 has 15 residues. The trim removed 8 bases at V and 6 bases at J, leaving 4 bases unmatched. CDR3 nucleotide sequence: TGTGCCAGCGGGACTAGCGGGGGGGCTCTCAATGAGCAGTTCTTC. Protein product: CASGTSGGALNEQFF.